The 18 T cell receptor beta chains below were found in one sample sequenced in a study of tumor-infiltrating lymphocytes in oesophageal squamous cell carcinoma (dated by TCRdb to 2016 to 2017). Libraries were built with PCR. TCRdb names Illumina HiSeq 2000 as the instrument used. Clones were called with MiXCR by TCRdb after fastp trimmed the public reads at Q25, and only in-frame beta chains were retained. Rows are unified per CDR3 protein, each entry keeping the most common DNA and genes. This sample gives over 15,000 distinct CDR3 sequences in total; under 40% of them show up just once. 6.8% of the sample is taken by the ten largest. Sequences were obtained from blood. These receptors came from a male donor with esophageal squamous cell carcinoma.

This clonotype was detected ten times or more. DNA of the CDR3: TGTGCCAGCAGCCTTGGGACAGGGGATAGCAATCAGCCCCAGCATTTT. Residues: CASSLGTGDSNQPQHF. This chain uses TRBV7-9 with TRBJ1-5, with TRBD1 matching over 10 bases. The CDR3 has 16 residues. CDR1 SEHNR and CDR2 FQNEAQ come from the germline V gene (reference sequence). Unmatched junction bases numbered 4, after V lost 5 bases and J lost 0 bases.

Here the CDR3 reads CASTLGMNTEAFF. CDR3 coding DNA: TGTGCCAGCACCCTCGGCATGAACACTGAAGCTTTCTTT. V gene TRBV7-2 combines with J gene TRBJ1-1, with D unresolved. Per germline, CDR1 SGHTA and CDR2 FQGNSA. The CDR3 consists of 13 residues. V lost 7 bases, J lost 0 bases, and 9 bases lay in between.

This clonotype was seen ten or more times. The V and J genes are TRBV19 and TRBJ2-1; 8 positions agree with TRBD1. Losses at the gene ends were 6 bases for V and 8 bases for J; bases not matched to a gene: 15. CDR3 length: 16 residues. The germline gives CDR1 LNHDA, CDR2 SQIVND (reference sequence). This chain's CDR3 is CASSPPDRALFYEQFF. The CDR3 DNA is TGTGCCAGTAGCCCCCCGGACAGGGCTTTATTCTATGAGCAGTTCTTC.

The sample holds many counts of this clonotype. CDR3 in DNA: TGTGCCAGCAGCAAGAGGGGTTTTGGCTACACCTTC. Protein product: CASSKRGFGYTF. The genes are TRBV7-2 and TRBJ1-2; D perhaps matches TRBD1 (5 bases). Per germline, CDR1 SGHTA and CDR2 FQGNSA. V gave up 5 bases and J gave up 7 bases, with 11 bases separating them. This CDR3 has 12 amino acids.

This clonotype was detected only a few times. The chain combines TRBV9 with TRBJ2-5; 7 bases fit TRBD2. The CDR3 runs 15 residues. After removal of 3 bases from V and 1 base from J, the junction contained 6 bases not matched to a gene. CDR1 SGDLS and CDR2 YYNGEE come from the germline V gene. In nucleotides, the CDR3 is TGTGCCAGCAGCGCTGAACTAGCGTCCCAAGAGACCCAGTACTTC. This encodes CASSAELASQETQYF.

The chain couples TRBV7-6 to TRBJ1-2; no clear D. The DNA matches TRBJ2-1 better at its end, which makes the J call doubtful. The germline gives CDR1 SGHVS, CDR2 FNYEAQ. The CDR3 runs 12 residues. The CDR3 region has the DNA TGTGCCAGCAGCTTAGCGGGTAGTGAGCAGTTCTTC. Amino acid sequence: CASSLAGSEQFF.

This clonotype occurred many times. This chain connects TRBV5-4 to TRBJ2-1; D remains unclear. The J call may be wrong; the DNA end is better matched by TRBJ2-7. The germline CDR1 and CDR2 sequences are SGHNT and YYREEE (reference sequence). CDR3 length equals 13 residues. The DNA for the CDR3 is TGTGCCAGCGGTTTACAAGAAAACTACGAGCAGTACTTC. Its translation is CASGLQENYEQYF.

This chain links TRBV6-8 with TRBJ2-6; possible D gene TRBD1, 6 bases. The length of the CDR3 is 16 residues. Trimming stripped 8 bases from V and 3 bases from J, with 17 bases between. Germline lookup yields CDR1 MNHGY and CDR2 SAAAGT. As DNA, the CDR3 is TGTGCCAGCCTCAGGGGTCCTGTTTTTGGGGCCAACGTCCTGACTTTC. Translating gives CASLRGPVFGANVLTF.

At least ten counts were recorded for this clonotype. This chain joins TRBV19 and TRBJ2-7, with D maybe TRBD1 (6 bases). Trimming pared 6 bases from V and 1 base from J, leaving 10 bases between. There are 13 residues in the CDR3. CDR1 and CDR2 (germline): LNHDA, SQIVND (reference sequence). The CDR3, as DNA: TGTGCCAGTAGCCACACAGGGTCCTACGAGCAGTACTTC. It is translated as CASSHTGSYEQYF.

This clonotype occurred many times. The chain links TRBV24-1 to TRBJ2-7, with D perhaps TRBD1 or TRBD2 (6 bases each). CDR1 is KGHDR, CDR2 SFDVKD, per germline. The V end lost 2 bases, the J end lost 1 base, and 17 bases lay between the germline ends. This CDR3 spans 17 amino acids. In DNA, the CDR3 is TGTGCCACCAGTGATTCAAGGGGGGCGGGACGATCCTACGAGCAGTACTTC. This gives the protein CATSDSRGAGRSYEQYF.

This clonotype rates as medium-sized. This rearrangement joins TRBV5-6 to TRBJ1-4; D might be TRBD1 (6 bases). The CDR3 is 13 residues long. The germline CDR1 and CDR2 sequences are SGHDT and YYEEEE. V lost 1 base and J 8 bases, leaving 9 bases between the germline ends. CDR3 coding DNA: TGTGCCAGCAGCTTGTCAGGGGTAGAAAAACTGTTTTTT. Its protein product is CASSLSGVEKLFF.

This clonotype was counted at least ten times. The genes are TRBV11-2 and TRBJ2-2, with 12 positions matching TRBD1. Trimming at V came to 4 bases and at J to 7 bases, leaving 7 bases not matched to a gene. In germline, CDR1 is SGHAT, CDR2 FQNNGV. This CDR3 spans 16 amino acids. In DNA form, the CDR3 reads TGTGCCAGCAGCTCATACGGGACAGGGGGCGGCGGGGAGCTGTTTTTT. Translated: CASSSYGTGGGGELFF.

This clonotype came up many times. The chain employs TRBV5-6 and TRBJ2-3; TRBD1 matches 9 bases. V shed 2 bases, J shed 2 bases, and the junction held 9 bases outside the gene matches. The CDR3 is made up of 17 amino acids. Germline loops: CDR1 SGHDT, CDR2 YYEEEE. CDR3 residues: CASSLRTGAIITDTQYF. The CDR3 DNA is TGTGCCAGCAGCTTACGGACAGGGGCCATTATCACAGATACGCAGTATTTT. The full variable domain, its missing parts supplied by reference TRBV5-6 and TRBJ2-3, is DAGVTQSPTHLIKTRGQQVTLRCSPKSGHDTVSWYQQALGQGPQFIFQYYEEEERQRGNFPDRFSGHQFPNYSSELNVNALLLGDSALYLCASSLRTGAIITDTQYFGPGTRLTVL.

There are a few counts of this clonotype. The gene calls are TRBV20-1 and TRBJ2-5; D is uncertain. CDR3 length equals 12 residues. From germline, CDR1 is DFQATT and CDR2 SNEGSKA (reference sequence). With 5 bases removed from V and 1 base from J, the gap between germline ends came to 8 bases. The chain's CDR3 is CSARLLQETQYF. The CDR3 bases are TGCAGTGCTCGCCTCCTCCAAGAGACCCAGTACTTC.

This clonotype was seen many times. V and J are TRBV5-1 and TRBJ1-2; D not resolved. CDR3 length equals 15 residues. In germline, CDR1 is SGHRS, CDR2 YFSETQ. With 0 bases removed from V and 3 bases from J, the gap between germline ends came to 12 bases. CDR3 coding DNA: TGCGCCAGCAGCTTGGTAGTAGGCCCCGACTATGGCTACACCTTC. Amino acid sequence: CASSLVVGPDYGYTF.

The rearrangement uses TRBV7-2 and TRBJ1-2, with 7 bases identical to TRBD1. V dropped 1 base and J dropped 2; count of bases not matched to a gene: 4. Germline V gene sequence: CDR1 SGHTA, CDR2 FQGNSA. The CDR3 sequence is 15 residues long. The CDR3 sequence: CASSLGQGGNYGYTF. CDR3 nucleotides: TGTGCCAGCAGCTTAGGACAGGGCGGAAACTATGGCTACACCTTC.

This clonotype was counted ten times or more. This chain links TRBV4-1 with TRBJ2-7; 7 positions agree with TRBD1. Germline-derived CDR1 and CDR2 are MGHRA and YSYEKL. CDR3 size: 15 residues. With 4 bases clipped from V and 2 bases from J, the junction kept 8 bases outside the gene matches. The DNA for the CDR3 is TGCGCCAGCAGCCGAGAACCGGGACAGCCCTACGAGCAGTACTTC. This encodes CASSREPGQPYEQYF.

This clonotype appeared many times. V is TRBV4-1 and J is TRBJ2-7; 7 nucleotides agree with TRBD2. V trimming: 0 bases; J trimming: 3 bases; junction bases outside the gene matches: 5. The CDR3 covers 15 residues. Germline V gives CDR1 MGHRA, CDR2 YSYEKL. In DNA, the CDR3 is TGCGCCAGCAGCCAAGATTGGCGGGGGAGCTACGAGCAGTACTTC. Protein: CASSQDWRGSYEQYF.